This T cell receptor (beta chain) was obtained from a study of blood T cell repertoires in COVID-19. Study context: Both acute and convalescent COVID-19 samples were obtained from the United States, Italy and Spain.

Measured with immunoSEQ multiplex PCR; TCRdb has only the in-frame clones, and not every one. The data contain roughly 40,000 clones, roughly 79% of them singletons. This CDR3 comprises 15 residues. V was pared by 5 bases and J by 2 bases, with 13 bases between. Germline loops: CDR1 SGHTA, CDR2 FQGTGA. The sequence came from a woman older than 75 with acute or convalescent COVID-19. The sample taken for sequencing was peripheral blood. This chain uses TRBV7-3 with TRBJ2-1; TRBD1 might be the D (6 bases). CDR3 bases: TGTGCCAGCAGCAACAGGGTTGGCGCCTACAATGAGCAGTTCTTC. It translates to CASSNRVGAYNEQFF.